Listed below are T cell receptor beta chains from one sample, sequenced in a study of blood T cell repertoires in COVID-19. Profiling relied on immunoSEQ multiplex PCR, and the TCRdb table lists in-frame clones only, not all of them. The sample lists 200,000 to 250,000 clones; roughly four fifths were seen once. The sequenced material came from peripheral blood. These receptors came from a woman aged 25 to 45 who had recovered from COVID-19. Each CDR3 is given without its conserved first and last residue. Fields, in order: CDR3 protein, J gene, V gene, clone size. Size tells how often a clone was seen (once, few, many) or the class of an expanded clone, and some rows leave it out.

CDR3: ASSSVQGAGETQY
J: TRBJ2-5
V: TRBV7-7
size: -

CDR3: ASSFTGAINYGYT
J: TRBJ1-2
V: TRBV5-4
size: -

CDR3: ASSQLAGESANTGELF
J: TRBJ2-2
V: TRBV4-2
size: -

CDR3: ASRGLAGGRGYEQY
J: TRBJ2-7
V: TRBV6-4
size: few

CDR3: ASSYSETAPNQPQH
J: TRBJ1-5
V: TRBV6-6
size: -

CDR3: ASSSQGQVEEKLF
J: TRBJ1-4
V: TRBV5-1
size: -

CDR3: ASSLDRGHTEAF
J: TRBJ1-1
V: TRBV6-2/TRBV6-3
size: -

CDR3: ASSLGQGAGETQY
J: TRBJ2-5
V: TRBV5-6
size: -

CDR3: ASSPAGQGGTEAF
J: TRBJ1-1
V: TRBV4-1
size: -

CDR3: ASSGFRQGSNNSPLH
J: TRBJ1-6
V: TRBV9
size: -

CDR3: ASRGQGASSETQY
J: TRBJ2-5
V: TRBV2
size: -

CDR3: ASTPTGAFSYNEQF
J: TRBJ2-1
V: TRBV9
size: -

CDR3: ASSFTDWLDEQF
J: TRBJ2-1
V: TRBV5-1
size: -